This TCR beta chain was captured in a study of blood T cell repertoires in COVID-19. Study-level information: PBMCs, B-cell-depleted T cells, or T cells provided the cDNA or gDNA that made up the material.

With 5 bases clipped from V and 5 bases from J, the junction kept 5 bases outside the gene matches. The CDR3 contains 13 residues. Germline loops: CDR1 SGHAT, CDR2 FQDESV (reference sequence). Under the authors' procedure: Nucleated cell number was recorded as an estimate derived from reference gene primer amplification. Produced via immunoSEQ multiplex PCR; TCRdb's table is partial and in-frame only. That table furnishes V, J and clone size, whereas the DNA furnished D and trimming. The sample includes around 100,000 clones, more than 80% of them seen just once. This TCR was recovered from a human donor in a cohort sampled during active COVID-19. The J gene is TRBJ1-2, the V gene TRBV11-1; 7 positions match TRBD1. The source material was peripheral blood. As DNA, the CDR3 is TGTGCCAGCAGCGTTATGGGACAGTATGGCTACACCTTC. As protein: CASSVMGQYGYTF. Full variable domain (remainder filled in from reference TRBV11-1 and TRBJ1-2): EAEVAQSPRYKITEKSQAVAFWCDPISGHATLYWYRQILGQGPELLVQFQDESVVDDSQLPKDRFSAERLKGVDSTLKIQPAELGDSAMYLCASSVMGQYGYTFGSGTRLTVV.